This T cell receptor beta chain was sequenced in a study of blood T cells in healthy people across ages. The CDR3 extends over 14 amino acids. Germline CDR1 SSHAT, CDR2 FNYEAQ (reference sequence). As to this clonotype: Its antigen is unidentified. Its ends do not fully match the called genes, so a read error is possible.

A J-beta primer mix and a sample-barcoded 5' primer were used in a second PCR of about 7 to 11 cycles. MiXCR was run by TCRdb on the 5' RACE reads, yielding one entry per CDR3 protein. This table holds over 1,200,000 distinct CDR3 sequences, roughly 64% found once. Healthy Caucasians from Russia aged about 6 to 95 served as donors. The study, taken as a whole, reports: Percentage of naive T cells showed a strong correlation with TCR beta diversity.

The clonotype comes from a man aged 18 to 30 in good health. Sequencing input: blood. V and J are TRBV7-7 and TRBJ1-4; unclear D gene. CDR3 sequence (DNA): TGTGCTAGCAGCTTAGCACCCGGGGAGGAAAAACTGTTTTTT. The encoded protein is CASSLAPGEEKLFF. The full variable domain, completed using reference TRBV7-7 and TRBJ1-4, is GAGVSQSPRYKVTKRGQDVTLRCDPISSHATLYWYQQALGQGPEFLTYFNYEAQPDKSGLPSDRFSAERPEGSISTLTIQRTEQRDSAMYRCASSLAPGEEKLFFGSGTQLSVL.